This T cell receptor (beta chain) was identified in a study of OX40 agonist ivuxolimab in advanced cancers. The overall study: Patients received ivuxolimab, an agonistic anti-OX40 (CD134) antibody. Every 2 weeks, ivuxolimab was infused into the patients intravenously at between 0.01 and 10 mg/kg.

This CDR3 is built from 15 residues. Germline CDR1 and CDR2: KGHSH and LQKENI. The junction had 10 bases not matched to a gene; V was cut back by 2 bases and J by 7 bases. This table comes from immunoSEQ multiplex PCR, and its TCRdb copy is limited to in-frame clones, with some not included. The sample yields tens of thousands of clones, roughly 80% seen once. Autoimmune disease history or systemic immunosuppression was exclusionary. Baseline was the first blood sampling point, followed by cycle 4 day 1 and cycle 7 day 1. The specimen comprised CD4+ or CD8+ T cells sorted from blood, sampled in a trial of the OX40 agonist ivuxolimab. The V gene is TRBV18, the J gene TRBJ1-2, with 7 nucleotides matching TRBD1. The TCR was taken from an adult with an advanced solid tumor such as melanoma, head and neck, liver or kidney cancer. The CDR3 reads CASSPGTDSFSGYTF. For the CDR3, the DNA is TGTGCCAGCTCACCAGGGACAGATTCGTTCTCTGGCTACACCTTC.